The 5 T cell receptor beta chains reported below all come from one sample, sequenced in a study of T cells in Graves' hyperthyroidism and ophthalmopathy. Template material for amplifying TCR beta CDR3 regions consisted of RNA transcripts. A set of HTBI primers served as the primers for a first-round RT-PCR of the TCR CDR3. Using its own MiXCR run on the multiplex PCR reads, TCRdb lists one record per CDR3 protein. Among under 350,000 distinct CDR3 sequences listed, roughly 23% were seen once. Sequenced sample: blood. All receptors derive from a woman aged 45-65 years with Graves' hyperthyroidism.

The chain links TRBV9 to TRBJ1-5; D is unresolved. This CDR3 has 13 residues. The germline CDR1 and CDR2 sequences are SGDLS and YYNGEE. Trimming took 4 bases from V and 7 from J, leaving 12 bases between them. The CDR3 protein is CASSLTPDQPQHF. CDR3 nucleotide sequence: TGTGCCAGCAGCCTGACCCCGGACCAGCCCCAGCATTTT.

This clonotype was detected many times. The chain combines TRBV11-3 with TRBJ2-7, with 9 positions matching TRBD1. The V gene end was trimmed by 8 bases and the J gene end by 5 bases; junction bases not matched to a gene: 7. The CDR3 is made up of 13 amino acids. The germline V gene encodes CDR1 SGHNT and CDR2 YENEEA. CDR3 loop: CASLDRGRNEQYF. CDR3 nucleotides: TGTGCCAGCCTCGACAGGGGGAGGAACGAGCAGTACTTC.

This rearrangement joins TRBV20-1 to TRBJ2-1, with TRBD2 as a possible D gene (7 bases). Germline V lookup: CDR1 DFQATT, CDR2 SNEGSKA (reference sequence). This CDR3 is built from 11 residues. This CDR3 is CRGGPRNEQFF. The CDR3 nucleotides are TGCAGGGGGGGGCCGCGCAATGAGCAGTTCTTC.

This clonotype was seen only a few times. V and J are TRBV5-1 and TRBJ2-2, with D perhaps TRBD1 (6 bases). This CDR3 has 16 residues. Trimming pared 2 bases from V and 1 base from J, leaving 12 bases between. In germline, CDR1 is SGHRS, CDR2 YFSETQ. The chain's CDR3 is CASSLSPGQNTGELFF. CDR3 DNA sequence: TGCGCCAGCAGCTTATCCCCGGGACAGAACACCGGGGAGCTGTTTTTT. Complete variable domain (other parts from reference TRBV5-1 and TRBJ2-2): KAGVTQTPRYLIKTRGQQVTLSCSPISGHRSVSWYQQTPGQGLQFLFEYFSETQRNKGNFPGRFSGRQFSNSRSEMNVSTLELGDSALYLCASSLSPGQNTGELFFGEGSRLTVL.

This clonotype showed up many times. CDR3 DNA sequence: TGTGCCAGTAGCGCGCTCCGGCGGGCCAGCTTCGGATATGGCTACACCTTC. As protein: CASSALRRASFGYGYTF. V and J are TRBV19 and TRBJ1-2; D gene uncertain. The CDR3 runs to 17 residues. Germline values: CDR1 LNHDA, CDR2 SQIVND (reference sequence). Trimming took 6 bases from V and 5 from J, leaving 25 bases between them.